This T cell receptor beta chain originates from a study of T-cell reconstitution after alpha-beta-depleted transplantation in children. Study-wide results and limits: The authors attributed T-cell counts and diversity one year after transplant mostly to newly produced T cells. As was reported, about two months after transplant, alpha-beta T cells came from several hundred expanded graft clones.

Note on this clonotype: What it recognizes is unknown.

This CDR3 comprises 15 residues. V was pared by 6 bases and J by 5 bases, with 10 bases of the junction left unmatched. Using unique molecular identifiers, the investigators prepared the TCRbeta library. Using its own MiXCR run on the PCR reads, TCRdb lists one record per CDR3 protein. This sample has fewer than 250,000 distinct CDR3 sequences, with under 20% found just once. V and J are TRBV12-3 or TRBV12-4 and TRBJ1-1, with 9 positions matching TRBD1. Sample: PBMCs, mostly from graft donor cells, taken 360 days after TCRalphabeta/CD19-depleted stem cell transplant. The TCR comes from a male patient between 2 and 10 years old who had a stem cell transplant for acute lymphoblastic leukemia, so the T cells may come from the graft donor. The CDR3 DNA reads as TGTGCCAGCAGCCCGGACAGGGGAGTAAGGACTGAAGCTTTCTTT. Amino acids: CASSPDRGVRTEAFF.